The source of this T cell receptor beta chain is a study of graft-versus-host responses after intestinal transplantation (dated by TCRdb to the early 2020s). With respect to the entire study: The transplants that recipients got were multivisceral, liver-intestinal, or isolated intestinal. Anti-thymocyte globulin induction was given to all recipients, followed by maintenance tacrolimus and steroids for approximately 3 years. Bulk TCR-beta CDR3 sequencing was used to track graft-versus-host and host-versus-graft alloreactive T cell clones in the graft, circulation and bone marrow after intestinal transplantation. Alloreactive clones were identified by sequencing pre-transplant mixed lymphocyte reaction products and comparing them with unstimulated pre-transplant donor and recipient T cells. A cohort of under 30 intestinal transplant recipients, including one retransplant, was enrolled, and a few patients lacking pretransplant specimens were excluded. A peak of at least 4% donor T cells among recipient peripheral blood mononuclear cells was the definition used for donor T cell macrochimerism. Instead of going to the commercial service, samples from a few later patients were sequenced in-house on an Illumina MiSeq and processed with MiXCR. What the research found in general, with its limitations: The relatively low number and heterogeneity of intestinal transplant patients limited the conclusions. GvH clones were found in recipient bone marrow, and some of the GvH clones appeared earlier in ileal mucosa or blood, which is consistent with an intestinal mucosal origin. Patients with donor T cell macrochimerism had high GvH to HvG T cell clonal ratios in their allografts. Early after transplant, peak levels of circulating GvH clones were associated with declines in HvG clones.

The CDR3 runs 15 residues from the cysteine to the phenylalanine. Of the read, only the CDR3 DNA is kept; its 45 bases are in frame from base 1. V was cut back by 1 base and J by 3 bases, leaving a gap of 16 bases between them. The germline V gene (reference sequence) sets CDR1 to GTSNPN and CDR2 to SVGIG. In the first month after transplant, blood samples were collected up to 4 times, and after that at least monthly when available. Remarks on this clone: What this receptor recognizes is not known. No clone much larger than this one lies a single base away; base qualities are absent.

Receptor amplification or capture employed the immunoSEQ multiplex PCR assay. For most patients, high-throughput TCR-beta CDR3 sequencing of genomic DNA was performed by Adaptive Biotechnologies. Concerning the study's data processing: Adaptive's ImmunoSEQ software was the source of the TCR sequencing data for 15 to 20 patients, while a few other patients were processed with MiXCR and VDJtools. Because the origin of CDR3 nucleotide sequences shared between donor and recipient could not be assigned, those sequences were removed. At least 2-fold expansion over unstimulated cells and a minimum CFSE-low frequency of 0.002% (template counts) or 0.001% (read counts) were required for clones to be classified as alloreactive. Clones were considered mappable if detected in sequenced pre-transplant spleen, lymph node, or MLR CFSE-low populations of the donor or recipient. Cumulative frequency of alloreactive clones was calculated as a percentage of all sequences weighted by copy number. TCRdb holds this immuneACCESS table with in-frame rearrangements only. Some clones are missing; in checked studies, unresolved V genes explain under half, and the rest has no known cause. D and trimming were read from the DNA, whereas the V and J calls and clone size are those reported in that table. The sample records about 27,000 clones, approximately 96% of which are singletons. The ten biggest clones cover less than 0.85% of the sample.

The chain employs TRBV30 and TRBJ2-7; tentative D gene TRBD1, with 5 bases matching. The TCR originated in a human patient who received an intestinal transplant, so some T cells may come from the graft donor. The sequencing here drew on PBMCs, taken roughly 32 days after intestinal transplant. The sequenced DNA is TGTGCCTGGAGTGACCCACAGGCCCCTCACTACGAGCAGTACTTC. Translated, it reads CAWSDPQAPHYEQYF.